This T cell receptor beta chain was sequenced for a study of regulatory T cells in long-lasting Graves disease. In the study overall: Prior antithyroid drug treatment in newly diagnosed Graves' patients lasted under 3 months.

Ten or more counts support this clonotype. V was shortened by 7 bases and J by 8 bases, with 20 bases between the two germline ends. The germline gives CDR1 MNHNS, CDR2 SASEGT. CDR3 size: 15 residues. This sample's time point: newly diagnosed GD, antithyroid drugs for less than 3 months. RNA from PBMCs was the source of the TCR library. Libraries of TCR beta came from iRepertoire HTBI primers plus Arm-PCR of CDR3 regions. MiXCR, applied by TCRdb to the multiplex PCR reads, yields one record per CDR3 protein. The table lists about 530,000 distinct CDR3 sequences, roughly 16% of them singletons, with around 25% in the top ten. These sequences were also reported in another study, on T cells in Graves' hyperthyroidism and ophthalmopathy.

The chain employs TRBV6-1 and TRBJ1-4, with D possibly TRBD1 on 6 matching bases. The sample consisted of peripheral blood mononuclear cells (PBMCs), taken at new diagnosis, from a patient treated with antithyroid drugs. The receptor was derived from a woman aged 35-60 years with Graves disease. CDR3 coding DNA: TGTGCCAGCACATCTTCGGGGGACAACGTAGAAAAACTGTTTTTT. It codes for CASTSSGDNVEKLFF.